The source of this TCR beta chain is a study of blood T cells in healthy people across ages. The authors ran a second PCR of 7 to 11 cycles using a sample-barcoded 5' primer and a J-beta primer mix. TCRdb itself ran the 5' RACE reads through MiXCR, one entry per CDR3 protein. The repertoire consists of around 780,000 distinct CDR3 sequences, with roughly 24% occurring once and the leading ten covering about 2.9%. The germline V gene encodes CDR1 SGHAT and CDR2 FQNNGV. The CDR3 covers 14 residues. These same data were also listed under a study on T cells of mothers and their children. This second study notes: The authors used all extracted RNA for cDNA synthesis, at around 1.5 ug per 15 ul. It was found that thymic selection shapes TCR recombination output similarly in related and unrelated pairs.

The TCR was taken from a boy aged 5-17 years in good health. What was sequenced was blood. V is TRBV11-2 and J is TRBJ2-1, with 7 bases lining up with TRBD2. The end of the DNA is better explained by TRBJ2-7, so the J call may be wrong. As DNA, the CDR3 is TGTGCCAGCAGCTTAGTTGCGGGGGCCTACGAGCAGTACTTC. This gives the protein CASSLVAGAYEQYF.